This T cell receptor (beta chain) was observed in a study of CXCR3-negative and CXCR3-positive naive CD8 T cells. Study-wide results and caveats: Naive cells, whether CXCR3-negative or CXCR3-positive, had similar TRBV-TRBJ usage, while memory cells differed. Expression of CXCR3 was partially reduced after cryopreservation, and fresh PBMCs were used in most assays. Memory CD8+ cells showed much lower diversity, while both naive subsets were comparably high.

UMI-labeled TRB cDNA libraries were prepared by 5' RACE. Reprocessing the 5' RACE reads, TCRdb reports a single entry for every CDR3 protein and omits DNA. The listing records approximately 52,000 distinct CDR3 sequences. The CDR3 covers 16 residues. Germline values: CDR1 SGHVS, CDR2 FNYEAQ. Comments on this clonotype: The antigen is not known.

The sequenced material came from memory CD8+ T cells from blood. The J gene is TRBJ1-4, the V gene TRBV7-6. This clonotype originated in a human donor in good health. Some clones in this sample may be carry-over from other donors' samples. The CDR3 here is CASSLEGNVANEKLFF.